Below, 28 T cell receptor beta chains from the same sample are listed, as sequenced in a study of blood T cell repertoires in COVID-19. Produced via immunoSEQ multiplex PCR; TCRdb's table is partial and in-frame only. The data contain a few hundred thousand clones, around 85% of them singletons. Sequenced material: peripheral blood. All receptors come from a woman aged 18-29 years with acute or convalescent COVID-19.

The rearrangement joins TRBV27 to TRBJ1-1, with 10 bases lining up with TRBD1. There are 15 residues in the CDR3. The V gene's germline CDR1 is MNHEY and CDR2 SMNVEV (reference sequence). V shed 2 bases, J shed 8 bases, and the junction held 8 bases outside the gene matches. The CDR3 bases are TGTGCCAGCAGTTTAGGGGGACAGGGGTCCCGGGAAGCTTTCTTT. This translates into CASSLGGQGSREAFF.

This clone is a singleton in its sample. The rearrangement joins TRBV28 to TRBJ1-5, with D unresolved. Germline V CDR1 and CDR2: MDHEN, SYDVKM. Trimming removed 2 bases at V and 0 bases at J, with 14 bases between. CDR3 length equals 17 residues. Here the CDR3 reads CASSLGTGLDSNQPQHF. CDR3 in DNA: TGTGCCAGCAGTTTAGGTACCGGGTTAGATAGCAATCAGCCCCAGCATTTT.

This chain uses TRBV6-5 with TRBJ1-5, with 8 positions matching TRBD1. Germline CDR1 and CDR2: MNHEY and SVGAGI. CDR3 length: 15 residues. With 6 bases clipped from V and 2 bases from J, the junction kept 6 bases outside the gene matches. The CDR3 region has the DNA TGTGCCAGCAGAGCCTTGGGACAGGGCAATCAGCCCCAGCATTTT. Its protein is CASRALGQGNQPQHF.

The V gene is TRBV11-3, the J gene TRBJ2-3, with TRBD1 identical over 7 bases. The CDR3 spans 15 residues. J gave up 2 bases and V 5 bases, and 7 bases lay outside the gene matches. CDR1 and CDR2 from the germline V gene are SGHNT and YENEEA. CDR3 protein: CASSAGTENTDTQYF. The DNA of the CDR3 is TGTGCCAGCAGCGCCGGGACAGAGAACACAGATACGCAGTATTTT. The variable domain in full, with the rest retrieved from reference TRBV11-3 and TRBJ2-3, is EAGVVQSPRYKIIEKKQPVAFWCNPISGHNTLYWYLQNLGQGPELLIRYENEEAVDDSQLPKDRFSAERLKGVDSTLKIQPAELGDSAVYLCASSAGTENTDTQYFGPGTRLTVL.

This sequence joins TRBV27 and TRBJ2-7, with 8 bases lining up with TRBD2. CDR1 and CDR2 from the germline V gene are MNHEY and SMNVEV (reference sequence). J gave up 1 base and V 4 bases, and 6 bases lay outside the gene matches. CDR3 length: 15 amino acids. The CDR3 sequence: CASSSRGGLSYEQYF. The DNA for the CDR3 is TGTGCCAGCAGTTCTCGCGGGGGGCTATCCTACGAGCAGTACTTC.

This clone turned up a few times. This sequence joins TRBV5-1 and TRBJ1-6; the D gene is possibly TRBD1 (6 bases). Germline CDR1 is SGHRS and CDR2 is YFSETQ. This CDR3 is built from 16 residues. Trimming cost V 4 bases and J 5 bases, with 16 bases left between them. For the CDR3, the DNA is TGCGCCAGCAGCATCCACCCGGACAGAGATAATTCACCCCTCCACTTT. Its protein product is CASSIHPDRDNSPLHF.

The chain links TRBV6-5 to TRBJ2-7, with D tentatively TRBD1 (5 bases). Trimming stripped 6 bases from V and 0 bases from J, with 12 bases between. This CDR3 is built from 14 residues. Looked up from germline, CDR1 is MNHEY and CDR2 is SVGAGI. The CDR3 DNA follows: TGTGCCAGCAGGCCACAGGTATTCTCCTACGAGCAGTACTTC. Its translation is CASRPQVFSYEQYF.

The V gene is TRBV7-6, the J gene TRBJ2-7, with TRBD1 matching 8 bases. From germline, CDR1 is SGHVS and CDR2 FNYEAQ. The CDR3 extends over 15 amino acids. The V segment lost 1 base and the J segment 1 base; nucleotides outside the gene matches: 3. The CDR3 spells CASSLEGTGSYEQYF. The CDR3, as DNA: TGTGCCAGCAGCTTAGAGGGGACAGGTTCCTACGAGCAGTACTTC.

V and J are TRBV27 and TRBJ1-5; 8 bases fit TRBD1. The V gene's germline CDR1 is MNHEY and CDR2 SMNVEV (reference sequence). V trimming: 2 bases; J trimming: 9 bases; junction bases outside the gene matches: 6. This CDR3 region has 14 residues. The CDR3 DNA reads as TGTGCCAGCAGTTTAAGTCAGGGGGCTCTGCCCCAGCATTTT. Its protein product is CASSLSQGALPQHF.

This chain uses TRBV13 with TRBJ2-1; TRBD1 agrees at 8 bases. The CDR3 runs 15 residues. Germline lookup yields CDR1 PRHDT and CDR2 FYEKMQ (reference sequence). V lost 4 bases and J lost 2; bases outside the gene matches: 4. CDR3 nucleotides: TGTGCCAGCAGCTCCGGACAGGGAACCTACAATGAGCAGTTCTTC. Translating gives CASSSGQGTYNEQFF.

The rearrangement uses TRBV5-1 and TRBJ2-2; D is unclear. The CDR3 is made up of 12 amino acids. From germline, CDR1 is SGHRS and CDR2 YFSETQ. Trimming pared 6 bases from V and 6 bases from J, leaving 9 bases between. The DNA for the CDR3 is TGCGCCAGCACAGGCCCCCCCGGGGAGCTGTTTTTT. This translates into CASTGPPGELFF.

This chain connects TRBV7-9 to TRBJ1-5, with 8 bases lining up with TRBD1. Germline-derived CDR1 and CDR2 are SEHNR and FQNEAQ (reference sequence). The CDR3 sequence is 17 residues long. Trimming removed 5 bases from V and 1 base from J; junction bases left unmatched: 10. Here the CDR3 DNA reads TGTGCCAGCAGCCCCCCCCGGACAGGGACGAGCAATCAGCCCCAGCATTTT. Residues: CASSPPRTGTSNQPQHF. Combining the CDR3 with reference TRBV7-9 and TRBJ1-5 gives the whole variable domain DTGVSQNPRHKITKRGQNVTFRCDPISEHNRLYWYRQTLGQGPEFLTYFQNEAQLEKSRLLSDRFSAERPKGSFSTLEIQRTEQGDSAMYLCASSPPRTGTSNQPQHFGDGTRLSIL.

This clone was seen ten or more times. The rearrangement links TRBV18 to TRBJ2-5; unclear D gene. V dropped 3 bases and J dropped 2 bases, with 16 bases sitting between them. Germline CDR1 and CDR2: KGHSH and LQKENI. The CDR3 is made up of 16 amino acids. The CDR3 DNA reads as TGTGCCAGCTCACCCAACGCTAGGCAGATTCAAGAGACCCAGTACTTC. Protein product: CASSPNARQIQETQYF.

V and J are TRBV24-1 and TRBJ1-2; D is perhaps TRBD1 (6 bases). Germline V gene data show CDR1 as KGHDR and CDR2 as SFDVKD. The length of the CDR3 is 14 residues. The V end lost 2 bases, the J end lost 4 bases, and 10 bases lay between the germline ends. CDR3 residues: CATSDSGGTYGYTF. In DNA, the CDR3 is TGTGCCACCAGTGATTCGGGGGGCACCTATGGCTACACCTTC.

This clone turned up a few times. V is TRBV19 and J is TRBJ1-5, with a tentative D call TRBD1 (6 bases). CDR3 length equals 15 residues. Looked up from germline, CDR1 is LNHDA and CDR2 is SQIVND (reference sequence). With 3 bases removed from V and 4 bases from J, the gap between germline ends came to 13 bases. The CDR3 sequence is CASSMSGGGNQPQHF. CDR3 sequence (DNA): TGTGCCAGTAGTATGTCGGGGGGCGGGAATCAGCCCCAGCATTTT. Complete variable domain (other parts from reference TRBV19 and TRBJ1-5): DGGITQSPKYLFRKEGQNVTLSCEQNLNHDAMYWYRQDPGQGLRLIYYSQIVNDFQKGDIAEGYSVSREKKESFPLTVTSAQKNPTAFYLCASSMSGGGNQPQHFGDGTRLSIL.

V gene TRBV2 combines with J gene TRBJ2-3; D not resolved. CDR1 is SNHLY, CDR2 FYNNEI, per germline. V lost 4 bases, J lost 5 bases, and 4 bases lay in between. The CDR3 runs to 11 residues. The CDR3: CASSVQDTQYF. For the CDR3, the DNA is TGTGCCAGCAGTGTTCAAGATACGCAGTATTTT.

CDR3 residues: CASSSPTDRAYEQYF. CDR3 sequence (DNA): TGTGCCAGCAGTTCGCCGACGGACAGGGCTTACGAGCAGTACTTC. The chain joins TRBV6-2 or TRBV6-3 to TRBJ2-7; 8 bases align to TRBD1. Trimming cost V 4 bases and J 4 bases; bases outside gene matches: 9. Per the germline V gene, CDR1 is MNHEY and CDR2 is SVGEGT. The CDR3 contains 15 residues.

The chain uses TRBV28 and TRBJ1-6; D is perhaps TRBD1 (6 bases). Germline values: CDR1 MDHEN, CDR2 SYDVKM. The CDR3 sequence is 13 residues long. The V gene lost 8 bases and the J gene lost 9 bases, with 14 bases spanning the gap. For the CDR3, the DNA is TGTGCCAGCCTTCAGGGGAGAAGTTCACCCCTCCACTTT. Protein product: CASLQGRSSPLHF.

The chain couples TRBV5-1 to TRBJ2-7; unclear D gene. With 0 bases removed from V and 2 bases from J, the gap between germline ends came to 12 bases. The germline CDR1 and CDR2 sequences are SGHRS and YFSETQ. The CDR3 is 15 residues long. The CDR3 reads CASSLGSTRTYEQYF. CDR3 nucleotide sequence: TGCGCCAGCAGCTTGGGGTCTACTCGAACCTACGAGCAGTACTTC.

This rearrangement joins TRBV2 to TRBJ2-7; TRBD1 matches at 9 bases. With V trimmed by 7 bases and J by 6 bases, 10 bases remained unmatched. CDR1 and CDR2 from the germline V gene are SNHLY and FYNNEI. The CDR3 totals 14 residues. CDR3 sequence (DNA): TGTGCCAGCAAAGCCGGGACAGGGCGAGCCGAGCAGTACTTC. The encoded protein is CASKAGTGRAEQYF.

The CDR3 loop reads CASGANKNIQYF. CDR3 nucleotides: TGTGCTAGTGGGGCCAACAAAAACATTCAGTACTTC. The chain couples TRBV12-5 to TRBJ2-4; D unclear. Trimming stripped 6 bases from V and 3 bases from J, with 6 bases between. This CDR3 comprises 12 residues. From germline, CDR1 is LGHNT and CDR2 FRNRAP.

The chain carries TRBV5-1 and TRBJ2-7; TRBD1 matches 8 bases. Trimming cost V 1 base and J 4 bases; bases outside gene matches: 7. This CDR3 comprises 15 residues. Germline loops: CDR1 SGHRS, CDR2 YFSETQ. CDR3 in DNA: TGCGCCAGCAGCTTGCTTGACAGGGGAATGTACGAGCAGTACTTC. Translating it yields CASSLLDRGMYEQYF.

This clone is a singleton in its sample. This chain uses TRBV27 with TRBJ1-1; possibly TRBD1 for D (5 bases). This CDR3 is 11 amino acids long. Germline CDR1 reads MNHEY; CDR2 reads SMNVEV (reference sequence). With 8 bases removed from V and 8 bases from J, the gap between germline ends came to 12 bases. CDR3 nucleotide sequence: TGTGCCAGCTGGTTGGGGGGAGAAGCTTTCTTT. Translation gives CASWLGGEAFF.

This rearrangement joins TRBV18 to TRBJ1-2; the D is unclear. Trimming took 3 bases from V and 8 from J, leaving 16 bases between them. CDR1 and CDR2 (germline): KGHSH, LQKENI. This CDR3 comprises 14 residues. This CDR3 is CASSPNDPSGGYTF. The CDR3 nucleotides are TGTGCCAGCTCACCGAACGACCCGAGCGGGGGCTACACCTTC. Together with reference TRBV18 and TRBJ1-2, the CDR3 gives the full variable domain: NAGVMQNPRHLVRRRGQEARLRCSPMKGHSHVYWYRQLPEEGLKFMVYLQKENIIDESGMPKERFSAEFPKEGPSILRIQQVVRGDSAAYFCASSPNDPSGGYTFGSGTRLTVV.

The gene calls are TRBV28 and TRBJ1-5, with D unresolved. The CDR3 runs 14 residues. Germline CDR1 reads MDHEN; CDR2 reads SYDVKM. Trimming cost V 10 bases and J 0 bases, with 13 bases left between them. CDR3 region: CATRGQISNQPQHF. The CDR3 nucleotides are TGTGCCACCCGAGGCCAGATTAGCAATCAGCCCCAGCATTTT.

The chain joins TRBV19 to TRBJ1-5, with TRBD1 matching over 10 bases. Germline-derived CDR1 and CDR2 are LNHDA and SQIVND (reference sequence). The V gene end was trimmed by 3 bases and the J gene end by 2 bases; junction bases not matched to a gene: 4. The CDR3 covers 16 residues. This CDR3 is CASSIDRGRGNQPQHF. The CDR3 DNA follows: TGTGCCAGTAGTATCGACAGGGGGCGCGGCAATCAGCCCCAGCATTTT.

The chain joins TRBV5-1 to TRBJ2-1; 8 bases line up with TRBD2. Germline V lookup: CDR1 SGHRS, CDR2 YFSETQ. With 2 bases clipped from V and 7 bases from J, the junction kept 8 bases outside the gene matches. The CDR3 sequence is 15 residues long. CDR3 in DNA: TGCGCCAGCAGCTTCCGCGCGGGAGGTGGGAATGAGCAGTTCTTC. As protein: CASSFRAGGGNEQFF.

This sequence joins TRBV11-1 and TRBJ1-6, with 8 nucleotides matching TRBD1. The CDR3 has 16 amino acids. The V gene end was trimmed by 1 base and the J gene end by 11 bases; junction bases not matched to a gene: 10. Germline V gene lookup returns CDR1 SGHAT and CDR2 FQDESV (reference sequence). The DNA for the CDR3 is TGTGCCAGCAGCTTAGAGGGGACAGGCCGTTGGGCACCCCTCCACTTT. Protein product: CASSLEGTGRWAPLHF.